The clone carrying this TCR beta chain was seen a few times. CDR1 is LGHDT, CDR2 YNNKEL, per germline (reference sequence). This CDR3 is 14 amino acids long. Trimming cost V 6 bases and J 4 bases; bases outside gene matches: 7. Authors' methods: Amplifying reference gene primers gave estimates of nucleated cell counts. Profiled with immunoSEQ multiplex PCR; TCRdb holds only in-frame clones, not every one. The DNA gave D and trimming, while V, J and clone size come from that table. The data hold roughly 230,000 clones, with 83% observed a single time. These data originate in a study of blood T cell repertoires in COVID-19. At the level of the study: Sites across the United States, Italy and Spain contributed samples from acute and convalescent COVID-19. From T cells, B-cell-depleted T cells, or PBMCs came the material, which was cDNA or gDNA.

The TCR was taken from a human donor in a cohort sampled during active COVID-19. The rearrangement uses TRBV3-1 (or the pseudogene TRBV3-2) and TRBJ1-2, with TRBD1 matching 8 bases. The sample was peripheral blood. The CDR3 loop reads CASRHSDRGYGYTF. CDR3 nucleotides: TGTGCCAGCAGGCACAGTGACAGGGGCTATGGCTACACCTTC.